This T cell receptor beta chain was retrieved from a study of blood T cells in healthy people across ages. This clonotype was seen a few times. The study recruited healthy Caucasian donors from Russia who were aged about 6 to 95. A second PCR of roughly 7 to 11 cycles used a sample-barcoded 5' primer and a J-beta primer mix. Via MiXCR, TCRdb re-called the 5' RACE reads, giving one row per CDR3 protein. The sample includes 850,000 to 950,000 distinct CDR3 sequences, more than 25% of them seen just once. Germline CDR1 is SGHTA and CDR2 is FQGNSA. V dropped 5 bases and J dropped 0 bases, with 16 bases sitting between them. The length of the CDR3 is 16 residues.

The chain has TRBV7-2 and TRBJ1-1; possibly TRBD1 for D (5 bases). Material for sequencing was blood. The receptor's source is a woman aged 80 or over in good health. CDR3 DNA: TGTGCCAGCAGCAGGGATGGTGCAGGGCTGAACACTGAAGCTTTCTTT. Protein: CASSRDGAGLNTEAFF. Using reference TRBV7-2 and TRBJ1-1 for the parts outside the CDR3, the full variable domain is GAGVSQSPSNKVTEKGKDVELRCDPISGHTALYWYRQSLGQGLEFLIYFQGNSAPDKSGLPSDRFSAERTGGSVSTLTIQRTQQEDSAVYLCASSRDGAGLNTEAFFGQGTRLTVV.